This T cell receptor (beta chain) was recorded in a study of blood T cell repertoires in COVID-19. Study summary: Samples representing acute and convalescent COVID-19 were sourced from the United States, Italy and Spain.

This clone was detected a few times. Authors' analysis steps: Reference gene primer amplification gave estimated nucleated cell counts. TCRdb keeps only in-frame clones here, not all; method: immunoSEQ multiplex PCR. That table gives V, J and clone size, and the DNA gave D and trimming. The sample has around 140,000 clones; about four fifths are singletons. CDR3 size: 19 residues. V shed 7 bases and J 8 bases; nucleotides not matched to a gene: 24. Germline CDR1 reads LNHNV; CDR2 reads YYDKDF (reference sequence). This clonotype was sampled from a human donor in a cohort sampled during active COVID-19. The chain carries TRBV15 and TRBJ2-1, with 9 bases matching TRBD2. The sequenced material came from peripheral blood. The CDR3: CATTQSRLAAEGGSYEQFF. In DNA, the CDR3 is TGTGCCACCACCCAGAGTCGACTAGCGGCAGAGGGCGGTAGCTATGAGCAGTTCTTC.